The sequence of this TCR beta chain was determined in a study of T cells in Graves' hyperthyroidism and ophthalmopathy. Whole-study findings and limits: The model's output predicted ophthalmopathy at a median of roughly seven months prior to onset. Blood also contained most expanded thyroid clonotypes above 0.001.

Newly diagnosed hyperthyroidism patients aged 18 to 65 years had disease lasting under 2 months. Isolation of PBMCs was performed on around 9.3 ml fresh peripheral blood. This clonotype was recorded at least ten times. The antigen remains unidentified. CDR1 and CDR2 (germline): MNHEY, SMNVEV (reference sequence). The CDR3 has 13 residues. V lost 4 bases and J 6 bases, leaving 13 bases between the germline ends. TCR beta CDR3 regions were amplified from RNA transcripts. TCR CDR3 underwent first-round RT-PCR with the HTBI primer set. TCRdb redid the calling of the multiplex PCR reads with MiXCR, one entry per CDR3 protein. Of around 300,000 distinct CDR3 sequences listed, 15% are singletons.

This rearrangement joins TRBV27 to TRBJ2-7, with D possibly being TRBD2 (5 bases). This sequence originates from a woman in her 50s with Graves' hyperthyroidism that later progressed to Graves' ophthalmopathy. Sequencing was carried out using blood. CDR3 nucleotide sequence: TGTGCCAGCAGTTCCCGGCCAGGAGGCGAGCAGTACTTC. Its translation is CASSSRPGGEQYF.